Following are 24 T cell receptor beta chains from one sample sequenced in a study of beta chain features in type 1 diabetes. The whole isolated RNA underwent reverse transcription, so sequencing captured expressed TCRB transcripts. Using immunoSEQ multiplex PCR, the repertoire was profiled, and TCRdb retains in-frame clones only, with some absent. The data contain 620,000 or so clones, 15% to 18% of them singletons. The sample consisted of naive CD4+ T cells from blood. All receptors come from a man aged 18 to 29 in good health.

This clone was seen a handful of times. Other nucleotide sequences in the sample specify the same CDR3. The gene calls are TRBV27 and TRBJ2-4, with 7 nucleotides matching TRBD1. After removal of 2 bases from V and 7 bases from J, the junction contained 5 bases not matched to a gene. This CDR3 is built from 14 residues. Germline CDR1 reads MNHEY; CDR2 reads SMNVEV (reference sequence). As DNA, the CDR3 is TGTGCCAGCAGTTTAAGACAGGGAATGAACATTCAGTACTTC. Translation gives CASSLRQGMNIQYF.

Only a few counts were recorded for this clone. The CDR3 region is CASSVGTDNYGYTF. The DNA of the CDR3 is TGTGCCAGCAGCGTAGGGACAGATAACTATGGCTACACCTTC. V gene TRBV9 combines with J gene TRBJ1-2; the D gene is possibly TRBD1 (6 bases). V lost 0 bases and J 1 base, leaving 7 bases between the germline ends. From germline, CDR1 is SGDLS and CDR2 YYNGEE. The CDR3 is 14 residues long.

Comments on this clone: At one boundary the junction diverges from the germline segment, which might be a read error. The V gene is TRBV6-5, the J gene TRBJ2-7; D not resolved. The length of the CDR3 is 12 residues. The germline CDR1 and CDR2 sequences are MNHEY and SVGAGI. The CDR3 protein is CASSYSAPPPSF. The CDR3 nucleotides are TGTGCCAGCAGTTACTCGGCGCCACCCCCGTCCTTC.

This chain joins TRBV5-4 and TRBJ2-7, with 8 bases identical to TRBD1. From germline, CDR1 is SGHNT and CDR2 YYREEE (reference sequence). V gave up 3 bases and J gave up 4 bases; unmatched junction bases: 12. The CDR3 has 16 amino acids. DNA for the CDR3: TGTGCCAGCAGCTCCCCAGTTAGGACAGGGATGTACGAGCAGTACTTC. It specifies CASSSPVRTGMYEQYF.

This clone was counted a few times. The chain combines TRBV9 with TRBJ2-1, with 11 bases identical to TRBD2. The CDR3 length is 16 residues. Germline V gene lookup returns CDR1 SGDLS and CDR2 YYNGEE. V lost 4 bases to trimming and J lost 0 bases; unmatched junction nucleotides: 3. CDR3 bases: TGTGCCAGCAGCTATAGCGGGAGGGGCTCCTACAATGAGCAGTTCTTC. Translated, it gives CASSYSGRGSYNEQFF.

The chain joins TRBV27 to TRBJ1-2; 7 bases match TRBD1. This CDR3 is 17 amino acids long. Germline-derived CDR1 and CDR2 are MNHEY and SMNVEV (reference sequence). Germline trimming cut 5 bases from V and 3 bases from J; bases unmatched to any gene: 15. This chain's CDR3 is CASSHGQATGGYYGYTF. Here the CDR3 DNA reads TGTGCCAGCAGTCATGGACAGGCCACCGGTGGCTACTATGGCTACACCTTC.

This clone was seen a few times. The genes are TRBV9 and TRBJ2-1; 14 bases align to TRBD2. Germline CDR1 reads SGDLS; CDR2 reads YYNGEE. V dropped 3 bases and J dropped 0; count of bases not matched to a gene: 5. The CDR3 covers 18 residues. This CDR3 reads CASSATSGRVSSYNEQFF. Written as DNA, the CDR3 is TGTGCCAGCAGCGCGACTAGCGGGAGGGTAAGCTCCTACAATGAGCAGTTCTTC.

This clone was recorded a few times. The chain carries TRBV7-9 and TRBJ1-1, with unresolved D. Germline CDR1 and CDR2: SEHNR and FQNEAQ (reference sequence). The CDR3 totals 14 residues. V shed 0 bases and J shed 2 bases, with 7 bases lying between them. Here the CDR3 DNA reads TGTGCCAGCAGCTTAGCTCCGTTAAACACTGAAGCTTTCTTT. As protein: CASSLAPLNTEAFF.

CDR3 protein: CASSPTRGAPYEQYF. CDR3 nucleotide sequence: TGTGCCAGCAGCCCGACTCGGGGGGCCCCATACGAGCAGTACTTC. The V and J genes are TRBV7-2 and TRBJ2-7; a possible D gene is TRBD2 (7 bases). The V end was cut by 5 bases, the J end by 4 bases, with 18 bases between. Germline lookup yields CDR1 SGHTA and CDR2 FQGNSA. The CDR3 is 15 amino acids.

This sequence joins TRBV4-2 and TRBJ2-1; 14 bases fit TRBD2. The V gene end was trimmed by 1 base and the J gene end by 0 bases; junction bases not matched to a gene: 5. Germline CDR1 and CDR2: LGHNA and YNFKEQ. This CDR3 has 19 residues. As DNA, the CDR3 is TGTGCCAGCAGCCAAGCCGGACTAGCGGGGGGTCCCTCCTACAATGAGCAGTTCTTC. Protein sequence: CASSQAGLAGGPSYNEQFF.

The chain links TRBV9 to TRBJ2-1; 13 bases are shared with TRBD2. The V and J ends lost 0 bases and 12 bases, in that order; junction bases with no gene match: 12. This CDR3 comprises 17 residues. Germline CDR1 and CDR2: SGDLS and YYNGEE. In nucleotides, the CDR3 is TGTGCCAGCAGCGTAGCGGGAGGGGGGACTAGCGGGACGAGGCAGTTCTTC. It yields the protein CASSVAGGGTSGTRQFF.

V gene TRBV28 combines with J gene TRBJ2-7, with D perhaps matching TRBD2 (5 bases). Germline V gene sequence: CDR1 MDHEN, CDR2 SYDVKM. This CDR3 contains 13 residues. V lost 2 bases, J lost 6 bases, and 11 bases lay in between. The CDR3 is CASSLPSTSEQYF. The CDR3 region has the DNA TGTGCCAGCAGTTTACCCTCCACTAGCGAGCAGTACTTC. The entire variable domain, with the rest obtained from reference TRBV28 and TRBJ2-7, is as follows: DVKVTQSSRYLVKRTGEKVFLECVQDMDHENMFWYRQDPGLGLRLIYFSYDVKMKEKGDIPEGYSVSREKKERFSLILESASTNQTSMYLCASSLPSTSEQYFGPGTRLTVT.

Concerning this clone: Distinct nucleotide sequences in the sample also encode this CDR3. The chain couples TRBV29-1 to TRBJ1-5; tentatively, D is TRBD1 (6 bases). The CDR3 sequence is 12 residues long. Trimming left V 4 bases short and J 4 bases short, with 8 bases between. Per germline, CDR1 SQVTM and CDR2 ANQGSEA. In nucleotides, the CDR3 is TGCAGCGTTGGGCAGGGGAATCAGCCCCAGCATTTT. Amino acid sequence: CSVGQGNQPQHF.

The chain carries TRBV5-4 and TRBJ1-2; D remains unclear. CDR1 SGHNT and CDR2 YYREEE come from the germline V gene (reference sequence). The CDR3 runs 13 residues. V lost 3 bases to trimming and J lost 4 bases, with 10 bases between them. The DNA for the CDR3 is TGTGCCAGCAGCTGGGCAGCCTTCTATGGCTACACCTTC. Encoded protein: CASSWAAFYGYTF.

V is TRBV10-1 and J is TRBJ1-5, with 9 bases fitting TRBD1. The CDR3 runs 16 residues. After removal of 4 bases from V and 0 bases from J, the junction contained 4 bases not matched to a gene. The V gene's germline CDR1 is WNHNN and CDR2 SYGVQD (reference sequence). As DNA, the CDR3 is TGCGCCAGCAGTGGCTGGACAGGGGATAGCAATCAGCCCCAGCATTTT. It is translated as CASSGWTGDSNQPQHF.

The chain carries TRBV5-4 and TRBJ2-2; D might be TRBD1 (6 bases). Germline CDR1 SGHNT, CDR2 YYREEE (reference sequence). Trimming left V 0 bases short and J 0 bases short, with 21 bases between. The CDR3 is 20 amino acids. CDR3 coding DNA: TGTGCCAGCAGCTTGGCGTTCAAAGATGGCAGGGGAGCGAACACCGGGGAGCTGTTTTTT. Amino acid sequence: CASSLAFKDGRGANTGELFF. Based on the CDR3 plus reference TRBV5-4 and TRBJ2-2, the full variable domain is ETGVTQSPTHLIKTRGQQVTLRCSSQSGHNTVSWYQQALGQGPQFIFQYYREEENGRGNFPPRFSGLQFPNYSSELNVNALELDDSALYLCASSLAFKDGRGANTGELFFGEGSRLTVL.

The V gene is TRBV9, the J gene TRBJ1-5; no firm D call. Germline CDR1 reads SGDLS; CDR2 reads YYNGEE. V dropped 3 bases and J dropped 4 bases, with 11 bases sitting between them. This CDR3 is built from 14 residues. CDR3 amino acids: CASSAGGLNQPQHF. CDR3 in DNA: TGTGCCAGCAGCGCCGGAGGTTTGAATCAGCCCCAGCATTTT.

This sequence joins TRBV25-1 and TRBJ1-6; the D gene is possibly TRBD1 (5 bases). The germline V gene has CDR1 MGHDK and CDR2 SYGVNS. The CDR3 is made up of 16 amino acids. The V end was cut by 3 bases, the J end by 8 bases, with 17 bases between. As DNA, the CDR3 is TGTGCCAGCAGTGACCTAAAGACAGCCATCTATTCACCCCTCCACTTT. It encodes CASSDLKTAIYSPLHF.

This clone was detected a few times. The V call is TRBV14, the J call TRBJ2-6; perhaps TRBD1 as D (6 bases). Trimming left V 0 bases short and J 0 bases short, with 30 bases between. The CDR3 covers 24 residues. Germline loops: CDR1 SGHDN, CDR2 FVKESK. CDR3 nucleotide sequence: TGTGCCAGCAGCCAAGAAAGTTTTGCCTGGGGAAAAGACAGGCTGCCCTCTGGGGCCAACGTCCTGACTTTC. Translated, it gives CASSQESFAWGKDRLPSGANVLTF.

The chain has TRBV5-5 and TRBJ2-7; TRBD1 matches at 9 bases. The trim removed 2 bases at V and 4 bases at J, leaving 7 bases unmatched. This CDR3 has 15 residues. Germline CDR1 is SGHKS and CDR2 is YYEKEE (reference sequence). The CDR3 protein is CASSLQGASVYEQYF. The CDR3 region has the DNA TGTGCCAGCAGCTTACAGGGGGCTAGTGTTTACGAGCAGTACTTC.

The rearrangement links TRBV18 to TRBJ1-1, with D hard to call. Germline-derived CDR1 and CDR2 are KGHSH and LQKENI. V lost 0 bases to trimming and J lost 3 bases, with 8 bases between them. The CDR3 contains 14 residues. CDR3 in DNA: TGTGCCAGCTCACCACCGGTTAGGGACACTGAAGCTTTCTTT. Its translation is CASSPPVRDTEAFF.

This clone was observed a handful of times. The chain carries TRBV5-4 and TRBJ2-1; no clear D. Per the germline V gene, CDR1 is SGHNT and CDR2 is YYREEE (reference sequence). V was trimmed by 0 bases and J by 5 bases, leaving 6 bases between them. The CDR3 sequence is 13 residues long. CDR3: CASSLDINNEQFF. CDR3 nucleotides: TGTGCCAGCAGCTTGGATATCAACAATGAGCAGTTCTTC.

This clone has more than one count but fewer than ten. The V gene is TRBV2, the J gene TRBJ1-5; D perhaps matches TRBD1 (5 bases). Germline lookup yields CDR1 SNHLY and CDR2 FYNNEI. V was clipped by 4 bases and J by 3 bases, with 10 bases between them. The CDR3 is made up of 14 amino acids. As DNA, the CDR3 is TGTGCCAGCAGTGGAGACAGCCCCAATCAGCCCCAGCATTTT. This gives the protein CASSGDSPNQPQHF.

V is TRBV7-3 and J is TRBJ2-1; TRBD2 aligns across 13 bases. Germline loops: CDR1 SGHTA, CDR2 FQGTGA. The CDR3 sequence is 19 residues long. V was clipped by 4 bases and J by 6 bases; unmatched bases: 15. The CDR3 coding sequence is TGTGCCAGCAGCTCCCCGGGACTAGCGGGATACCATGCTTTCAATGAGCAGTTCTTC. It translates to CASSSPGLAGYHAFNEQFF.